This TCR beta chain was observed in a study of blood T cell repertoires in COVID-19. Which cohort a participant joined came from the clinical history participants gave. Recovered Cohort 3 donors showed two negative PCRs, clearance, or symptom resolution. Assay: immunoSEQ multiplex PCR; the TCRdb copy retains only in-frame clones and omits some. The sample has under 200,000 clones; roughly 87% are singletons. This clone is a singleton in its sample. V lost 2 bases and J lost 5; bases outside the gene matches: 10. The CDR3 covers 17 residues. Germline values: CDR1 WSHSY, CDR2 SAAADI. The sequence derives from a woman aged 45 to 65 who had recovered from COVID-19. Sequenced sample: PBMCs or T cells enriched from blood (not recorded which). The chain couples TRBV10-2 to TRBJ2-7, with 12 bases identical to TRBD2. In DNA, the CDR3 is TGCGCCAGCAGTGAGCATAGGACTAGCGGGACGGGGAACGAGCAGTACTTC. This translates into CASSEHRTSGTGNEQYF.